The following is a TCR beta chain sequence with its context. Its antigen is as yet unknown. This entry is derived from a study of graft-versus-host responses after intestinal transplantation. Study outcomes and limitations: Peak GvH clone levels in circulation were associated with early post-transplant HvG declines.

J lost 0 bases, V lost 4 bases, and 8 bases had no gene match. This CDR3 has 15 residues. Germline V gives CDR1 SQVTM, CDR2 ANQGSEA. TCRdb's table, derived via immunoSEQ multiplex PCR, lists solely in-frame clones and lacks some. Here the sample spans 90,000 to 150,000 clones, approximately 95% being singletons. The chain links TRBV29-1 to TRBJ2-7; 8 nucleotides align to TRBD1. The origin of this receptor is a human donor who received an intestinal transplant. The sample was unstimulated CD4+ T cells sorted from spleen or lymph node cells, taken before intestinal transplant. CDR3 nucleotides: TGCAGCGTTGGGATGGGGGGACAGGTCTCCTACGAGCAGTACTTC. This encodes CSVGMGGQVSYEQYF.